This T cell receptor beta chain stems from a study of CD8 T cells in ankylosing spondylitis. Study-level findings and limits: Matched ankylosing spondylitis synovial fluid reportedly showed significant enrichment of disease-linked clones. Made up of about eight highly homologous variants, a TCR beta motif appeared characteristic of ankylosing spondylitis blood. Clones linked to disease, bearing a CD8+ phenotype, were relatively rare in peripheral blood.

This CDR3 region has 14 residues. V lost 4 bases to trimming and J lost 0 bases, with 10 bases between them. In germline, CDR1 is LGHDT, CDR2 YNNKEL (reference sequence). Each TCR beta library was made by quantitative 5'-RACE that incorporated molecular barcodes. Each CDR3 protein is one row after TCRdb ran MiXCR on the 5' RACE reads. The sample records a few hundred thousand distinct CDR3 sequences, about 11% being singletons. Many counts were recorded for this clonotype. Its antigen is undetermined. The TCR originated in a male donor with ankylosing spondylitis or in good health (not recorded which). J is TRBJ2-7 and V is TRBV3-1; D not resolved. What was sequenced was blood, either unsorted or a sorted T cell fraction (not recorded which). The CDR3: CASSLRAGSYEQYF. As DNA, the CDR3 is TGTGCCAGCAGCCTTCGGGCCGGCTCCTACGAGCAGTACTTC.